Each of the 21 T cell receptor beta chains below was sequenced from the same sample in a study of blood T cells in healthy people across ages. A second PCR, run for roughly 7 to 12 cycles, used a sample-barcoded 5' primer plus a J-beta primer mix. TCRdb reanalysed the 5' RACE reads using MiXCR and keeps one entry per CDR3 protein. In the table there are roughly 800,000 distinct CDR3 sequences, 55% to 75% of which are singletons. The specimen sequenced was blood. The source of these receptors is a man aged 25 to 45 in good health.

Ten or more counts support this clonotype. The chain combines TRBV4-2 with TRBJ1-5; D possibly corresponds to TRBD1 (5 bases). The length of the CDR3 is 15 residues. Between the trimmed V and J ends, which lost 8 bases and 7 bases, there was a span of 21 bases. CDR1 is LGHNA, CDR2 YNFKEQ, per germline. The CDR3 DNA sequence: TGTGCCAGCGGTCACTCCAGGGACGTCACCCAGCCCCAGCATTTT. This sequence encodes CASGHSRDVTQPQHF.

The CDR3 sequence: CASSRSGGGEQFF. The CDR3 DNA sequence: TGTGCCAGCAGCCGTAGCGGGGGGGGAGAGCAGTTCTTC. The V gene is TRBV3-1, the J gene TRBJ2-1; 11 nucleotides align to TRBD2. Germline V gene sequence: CDR1 LGHDT, CDR2 YNNKEL (reference sequence). The CDR3 loop spans 13 amino acids. With 4 bases clipped from V and 10 bases from J, the junction kept 3 bases outside the gene matches.

In its sample, this clonotype was seen once. The V call is TRBV6-2 or TRBV6-3, the J call TRBJ2-4; TRBD2 aligns across 7 bases. CDR3 length: 15 amino acids. J was trimmed by 0 bases and V by 9 bases; bases with no gene match: 8. Germline V gene data show CDR1 as MNHEY and CDR2 as SVGEGT. The CDR3 DNA reads as TGTGCCAGTAGCCTGGGAGGGGTAGCCAAAAACATTCAGTACTTC. It codes for CASSLGGVAKNIQYF.

This clonotype was detected once. The V gene is TRBV7-9, the J gene TRBJ2-2, with D possibly matching TRBD1 (5 bases). The germline CDR1 and CDR2 sequences are SEHNR and FQNEAQ (reference sequence). The CDR3 runs 14 residues. The germline V and J ends were trimmed by 3 bases and 4 bases, with 9 bases remaining between them. CDR3 nucleotides: TGTGCCAGCAGCTTCGGCAGGGCCACCGGGGAGCTGTTTTTT. Protein product: CASSFGRATGELFF.

The CDR3 nucleotides are TGTGCCAGCAGCCCCGGAGGGCTGAGTGAGCAGTTCTTC. This translates into CASSPGGLSEQFF. V and J are TRBV14 and TRBJ2-1; D might be TRBD2 (6 bases). The germline CDR1 and CDR2 sequences are SGHDN and FVKESK. The CDR3 has 13 amino acids. V lost 4 bases, J lost 9 bases, and 13 bases lay in between.

This clonotype came up many times. The chain combines TRBV10-3 with TRBJ2-1; D is ambiguous. The germline CDR1 and CDR2 sequences are ENHRY and SYGVKD. V lost 5 bases, J lost 10 bases, and 9 bases lay in between. This CDR3 is built from 11 residues. CDR3 nucleotide sequence: TGTGCCATCAGTTGGAAGTCCGAGCAGTTCTTC. This translates into CAISWKSEQFF.

The sample holds a few counts of this clonotype. V gene TRBV5-1 combines with J gene TRBJ2-3; 7 bases map to TRBD1. CDR1 and CDR2 (germline): SGHRS, YFSETQ. CDR3 size: 14 residues. After removal of 1 base from V and 5 bases from J, the junction contained 4 bases not matched to a gene. The CDR3 DNA is TGCGCCAGCAGCTTGACAGGGGCGGTAGATACGCAGTATTTT. The encoded protein is CASSLTGAVDTQYF.

The V gene is TRBV29-1, the J gene TRBJ1-5, with D possibly TRBD1 on 6 matching bases. The germline V gene encodes CDR1 SQVTM and CDR2 ANQGSEA. The V end lost 4 bases, the J end lost 2 bases, and 12 bases lay between the germline ends. CDR3 length equals 14 residues. The CDR3 bases are TGCAGCGTTGCTGGGGGCGCGGGCAATCAGCCCCAGCATTTT. The encoded protein is CSVAGGAGNQPQHF.

The chain is built from TRBV29-1 and TRBJ2-3, with TRBD1 matching 7 bases. Germline V gene sequence: CDR1 SQVTM, CDR2 ANQGSEA. J was trimmed by 1 base and V by 5 bases; bases with no gene match: 3. This CDR3 comprises 13 residues. The CDR3 bases are TGCAGCGTTCATGGACAGGGCACAGATACGCAGTATTTT. Translating it yields CSVHGQGTDTQYF.

V usage is TRBV29-1 and J usage is TRBJ2-3; the match to TRBD1 covers 9 bases. The CDR3 totals 14 residues. Germline CDR1 and CDR2: SQVTM and ANQGSEA. J gave up 2 bases and V 7 bases, and 7 bases lay outside the gene matches. The CDR3, as DNA: TGCAGCGCTGCGACAGGGGGAAACACAGATACGCAGTATTTT. This sequence encodes CSAATGGNTDTQYF.

This clonotype was detected a few times. The rearrangement joins TRBV5-1 to TRBJ1-2; 8 bases are shared with TRBD1. Germline lookup yields CDR1 SGHRS and CDR2 YFSETQ. Losses at the gene ends were 2 bases for V and 5 bases for J; bases not matched to a gene: 8. CDR3 length: 15 amino acids. CDR3 sequence reads: CASSFEHRGNYGYTF. CDR3 in DNA: TGCGCCAGCAGCTTTGAACACAGGGGGAATTATGGCTACACCTTC.

The rearrangement uses TRBV28 and TRBJ2-3; the D gene could be TRBD1 or TRBD2 (5 bases each). V lost 10 bases and J lost 2, with 16 bases in between. This CDR3 spans 14 amino acids. Per germline, CDR1 MDHEN and CDR2 SYDVKM. Here the CDR3 DNA reads TGTGCCATCACCAGGGACCCCCTCACAGATACGCAGTATTTT. This encodes CAITRDPLTDTQYF.

Here the CDR3 DNA reads TGTGCCAGCAGCTCTACGATAAAAGAGACCCAGTACTTC. Protein product: CASSSTIKETQYF. The chain uses TRBV7-2 and TRBJ2-5; D is unclear. The V and J ends lost 4 bases and 3 bases respectively, with 9 bases between them. From germline, CDR1 is SGHTA and CDR2 FQGNSA. CDR3 size: 13 residues.

CDR3 sequence reads: CASSSTGGSPLHF. CDR3 bases: TGTGCCAGCAGCTCGACAGGGGGTTCACCCCTCCACTTT. The chain combines TRBV7-3 with TRBJ1-6; 9 bases map to TRBD1. Germline V CDR1 and CDR2: SGHTA, FQGTGA. This CDR3 has 13 residues. Trimming at V came to 4 bases and at J to 9 bases, leaving 1 base not matched to a gene.

The V call is TRBV14, the J call TRBJ2-3; D unclear. CDR1 and CDR2 (germline): SGHDN, FVKESK. Trimming removed 2 bases at V and 6 bases at J, with 9 bases between. The CDR3 runs 13 residues. The CDR3 protein is CASSQFQPDTQYF. The DNA of the CDR3 is TGTGCCAGCAGCCAATTCCAGCCTGATACGCAGTATTTT.

The V and J genes are TRBV12-3 or TRBV12-4 and TRBJ2-3, with D tentatively TRBD1 (5 bases). Trimming left V 4 bases short and J 1 base short, with 9 bases between. CDR3 length equals 14 residues. In nucleotides, the CDR3 is TGTGCCAGCAGTTGGGGCAGGGGCACAGATACGCAGTATTTT. This encodes CASSWGRGTDTQYF.

This clonotype has only one observation. J is TRBJ2-1 and V is TRBV7-2; no definite D call. The CDR3 has 16 residues. Trimming took 6 bases from V and 0 from J, leaving 15 bases between them. Germline CDR1 and CDR2: SGHTA and FQGNSA. The CDR3 DNA follows: TGTGCCAGCAGACGAGTGGCGGCTAGCTCCTACAATGAGCAGTTCTTC. Encoded protein: CASRRVAASSYNEQFF. The variable domain in full, completed from reference TRBV7-2 and TRBJ2-1, reads GAGVSQSPSNKVTEKGKDVELRCDPISGHTALYWYRQSLGQGLEFLIYFQGNSAPDKSGLPSDRFSAERTGGSVSTLTIQRTQQEDSAVYLCASRRVAASSYNEQFFGPGTRLTVL.

This chain links TRBV20-1 with TRBJ1-1, with D uncertain. The V gene's germline CDR1 is DFQATT and CDR2 SNEGSKA (reference sequence). V gave up 2 bases and J gave up 0 bases, with 10 bases separating them. The CDR3 totals 14 residues. CDR3 nucleotides: TGCAGTGCTAGATTGGGCAGCTTGAACACTGAAGCTTTCTTT. Its translation is CSARLGSLNTEAFF.

The gene calls are TRBV20-1 and TRBJ2-2; TRBD2 agrees at 7 bases. CDR3 size: 14 residues. In germline, CDR1 is DFQATT, CDR2 SNEGSKA (reference sequence). Germline trimming cut 7 bases from V and 0 bases from J; bases unmatched to any gene: 5. The CDR3 nucleotides read TGCAGTGTGTTGCGGGAGCCGAACACCGGGGAGCTGTTTTTT. Protein sequence: CSVLREPNTGELFF.

The chain joins TRBV20-1 to TRBJ2-7, with D maybe TRBD1 (5 bases). Germline V lookup: CDR1 DFQATT, CDR2 SNEGSKA (reference sequence). The CDR3 contains 13 residues. Trimming stripped 2 bases from V and 3 bases from J, with 11 bases between. Here the CDR3 reads CSARLPGNYEQYF. As DNA, the CDR3 is TGCAGTGCTAGACTGCCAGGGAACTACGAGCAGTACTTC.

The chain is built from TRBV20-1 and TRBJ1-2, with TRBD1 as a possible D gene (5 bases). With 5 bases removed from V and 4 bases from J, the gap between germline ends came to 11 bases. Germline values: CDR1 DFQATT, CDR2 SNEGSKA (reference sequence). The CDR3 loop spans 12 amino acids. The CDR3 bases are TGCAGTGCTCCCCGACAGACCTATGGCTACACCTTC. This gives the protein CSAPRQTYGYTF.